One and the same sample provided the 2 T cell receptor beta chains below, sequenced in a study of Tregs in tolerant kidney transplant recipients. Method: immunoSEQ multiplex PCR; TCRdb's copy keeps in-frame clones and lacks some. Of fewer than 20,000 clones listed, 75% to 85% are singletons. The source material was Tregs from blood. These receptors all stem from a human donor in good health.

This chain uses TRBV4-3 with TRBJ1-3; possible D gene TRBD1, 5 bases. The V gene lost 1 base and the J gene lost 4 bases, with 11 bases spanning the gap. Germline V gene lookup returns CDR1 LGHNA and CDR2 YSLEER. This CDR3 is 15 amino acids long. The CDR3 DNA reads TGCGCCAGCAGCCAAGGAGGGGCGCGAGGAAACACCATATATTTT. Its translation: CASSQGGARGNTIYF.

This sequence joins TRBV11-2 and TRBJ1-1; 9 bases are a match to TRBD1. The V gene's germline CDR1 is SGHAT and CDR2 FQNNGV. CDR3 length: 15 residues. Trimming cost V 5 bases and J 8 bases; bases outside gene matches: 12. The CDR3 DNA reads as TGTGCCAGCAGCGCTATGACAGGGGGAATGGCCGAAGCTTTCTTT. It specifies CASSAMTGGMAEAFF.